This T cell receptor beta chain was captured in a study of technical replicates of blood from a handful of donors. CDR1 is SGHVS and CDR2 is FNYEAQ in the germline V gene. V was clipped by 5 bases and J by 0 bases, with 5 bases between them. The CDR3 consists of 12 residues. The protocol was immunoSEQ multiplex PCR, while the TCRdb copy is restricted to in-frame clones and leaves out a portion. The sample includes fewer than 60,000 clones, about 90% seen only once; the top ten take approximately 4%. The V gene is TRBV7-6, the J gene TRBJ2-7; D is unresolved. Sequenced material: PBMCs. The receptor comes from a human donor in good health. Some clones in this sample may be carry-over from other donors' samples. DNA for the CDR3: TGTGCCAGCAGCGCAGGCTCCTACGAGCAGTACTTC. It codes for CASSAGSYEQYF.